This T cell receptor beta chain comes out of a study of somatic mutations in cytotoxic T cells in rheumatoid arthritis. Overall study findings and caveats: More than 20% of CD8+ cells belonged to the largest clone in about an eighth of the roughly 65 patients. Rheumatoid arthritis patients, but not healthy controls, exhibited increasing CD8+ clonality with age.

Original analysis: Patient CD8+ clones exceeding 1% seldom corresponded to published virus-specific TCRB sequences. Libraries were prepared by immunoSEQ multiplex PCR; TCRdb keeps only in-frame clonotypes and omits some of them. For V, J and clone size, that table is used; D and trimming come from the DNA. The data hold around 18,000 clones, with about 81% observed a single time. Germline V gene data show CDR1 as GTSNPN and CDR2 as SVGIG (reference sequence). This CDR3 has 13 amino acids. A note on this clone: Its antigen is as yet unknown. Mismatch with germline at one junction end may stem from a read error.

The sample consisted of CD8+ T cells sorted from blood. The chain has TRBV30 and TRBJ2-1; D is unclear. The source of this sequence is an adult with rheumatoid arthritis. The DNA of the CDR3 is TGTGCCTGGAGTGAAGCCGGGCCCACTGAGGAGTTCTTC. This translates into CAWSEAGPTEEFF. The whole variable domain, remainder taken from reference TRBV30 and TRBJ2-1, is SQTIHQWPATLVQPVGSPLSLECTVEGTSNPNLYWYRQAAGRGLQLLFYSVGIGQISSEVPQNLSASRPQDRQFILSSKKLLLSDSGFYLCAWSEAGPTEEFFGPGTRLTVL.